The 21 T cell receptor beta chains in this list originate from one sample, sequenced in a study of cytomegalovirus exposure and HLA in healthy donors. PCR employed 60 Vbeta and 13 Jbeta primers. Clones were sequenced by immunoSEQ multiplex PCR, and TCRdb holds only the in-frame ones, with some missing. Among roughly 130,000 clones listed, approximately 72% were seen once. The specimen sequenced was PBMCs. These receptors were collected from a human donor in good health.

This chain joins TRBV7-2 and TRBJ1-6; a weak D match, TRBD1 (5 bases). This CDR3 region has 14 residues. Germline CDR1 SGHTA, CDR2 FQGNSA. V was shortened by 6 bases and J by 10 bases, with 16 bases between the two germline ends. CDR3 amino acids: CASSLVPKGSPLHF. The CDR3 nucleotides read TGTGCCAGCAGTCTCGTCCCCAAGGGGTCACCCCTCCACTTT.

The chain carries TRBV7-9 and TRBJ1-4; D perhaps matches TRBD1 (5 bases). From germline, CDR1 is SEHNR and CDR2 FQNEAQ (reference sequence). The CDR3 loop spans 14 amino acids. V was pared by 3 bases and J by 5 bases, with 10 bases between. The CDR3 region is CASSLAGGNEKLFF. CDR3 sequence (DNA): TGTGCCAGCAGCTTGGCGGGGGGAAATGAAAAACTGTTTTTT. Full variable domain (remainder filled in from reference TRBV7-9 and TRBJ1-4): DTGVSQNPRHKITKRGQNVTFRCDPISEHNRLYWYRQTLGQGPEFLTYFQNEAQLEKSRLLSDRFSAERPKGSFSTLEIQRTEQGDSAMYLCASSLAGGNEKLFFGSGTQLSVL.

The V and J genes are TRBV6-1 and TRBJ1-1; 8 bases match TRBD1. V lost 6 bases and J lost 1; bases outside the gene matches: 7. Germline V gives CDR1 MNHNS, CDR2 SASEGT. The CDR3 extends over 15 amino acids. CDR3 nucleotides: TGTGCCAGCAGGCGGGGCAGGGGGCCGAACACTGAAGCTTTCTTT. The encoded protein is CASRRGRGPNTEAFF.

The J gene is TRBJ1-6, the V gene TRBV5-4; no definite D call. Trimming took 0 bases from V and 5 from J, leaving 9 bases between them. The CDR3 is 15 residues long. Germline values: CDR1 SGHNT, CDR2 YYREEE (reference sequence). The CDR3, as DNA: TGTGCCAGCAGCTTGGGACGCGGCGATAATTCACCCCTCCACTTT. Protein sequence: CASSLGRGDNSPLHF.

A few counts support this clone. V usage is TRBV6-1 and J usage is TRBJ1-5; D is perhaps TRBD1 (6 bases). Germline V lookup: CDR1 MNHNS, CDR2 SASEGT. V was shortened by 4 bases and J by 11 bases, with 15 bases between the two germline ends. This CDR3 is 13 amino acids long. In DNA, the CDR3 is TGTGCCAGCAGTGCCTCAGGGGAAGGGGCCCAGCATTTT. Residues: CASSASGEGAQHF.

This sequence joins TRBV19 and TRBJ1-2; TRBD1 matches 8 bases. Germline assignment: CDR1 LNHDA and CDR2 SQIVND (reference sequence). There are 13 residues in the CDR3. The J segment lost 3 bases and the V segment lost 5 bases, leaving 2 bases of the junction unmatched. The CDR3 coding sequence is TGTGCCAGTAGTCCGGACAGGGACTATGGCTACACCTTC. Protein product: CASSPDRDYGYTF.

The chain links TRBV5-1 to TRBJ2-4; D perhaps matches TRBD2 (6 bases). Germline CDR1 SGHRS, CDR2 YFSETQ. The length of the CDR3 is 13 residues. V shed 0 bases and J shed 8 bases, with 9 bases lying between them. The CDR3 here is CASSLGLGDIQYF. CDR3 sequence (DNA): TGCGCCAGCAGCTTGGGACTAGGGGACATTCAGTACTTC.

The chain carries TRBV10-3 and TRBJ2-1; 9 nucleotides align to TRBD2. Germline CDR1 reads ENHRY; CDR2 reads SYGVKD. V trimming: 3 bases; J trimming: 5 bases; junction bases outside the gene matches: 8. The CDR3 sequence is 16 residues long. The CDR3, as DNA: TGTGCCATCAGTGATAGCGGGAGTTTTTCGGACAATGAGCAGTTCTTC. Its protein product is CAISDSGSFSDNEQFF.

The chain employs TRBV5-5 and TRBJ1-5; 8 positions agree with TRBD1. The CDR3 is 18 amino acids. V shed 0 bases, J shed 0 bases, and the junction held 8 bases outside the gene matches. Germline V CDR1 and CDR2: SGHKS, YYEKEE (reference sequence). The CDR3 DNA is TGTGCCAGCAGCTTGGGAGGGACAGGTATGCGTAGCAATCAGCCCCAGCATTTT. This encodes CASSLGGTGMRSNQPQHF.

The chain uses TRBV20-1 and TRBJ2-7, with D possibly matching TRBD2 (6 bases). The length of the CDR3 is 11 residues. Germline CDR1 reads DFQATT; CDR2 reads SNEGSKA (reference sequence). Here the CDR3 reads CSPHHGGEQYF. The CDR3 region has the DNA TGCAGCCCCCACCACGGGGGAGAGCAGTACTTC.

This clone was seen only once. This chain links TRBV30 with TRBJ2-1, with 7 bases fitting TRBD1. V lost 3 bases to trimming and J lost 4 bases; unmatched junction nucleotides: 9. Germline-derived CDR1 and CDR2 are GTSNPN and SVGIG (reference sequence). CDR3 length equals 15 residues. The CDR3 region is CAWSPPDRRYNEQFF. In DNA form, the CDR3 reads TGTGCCTGGAGCCCACCGGACAGGAGATACAATGAGCAGTTCTTC. Supplemented by reference TRBV30 and TRBJ2-1, the full variable domain reads SQTIHQWPATLVQPVGSPLSLECTVEGTSNPNLYWYRQAAGRGLQLLFYSVGIGQISSEVPQNLSASRPQDRQFILSSKKLLLSDSGFYLCAWSPPDRRYNEQFFGPGTRLTVL.

The rearrangement links TRBV19 to TRBJ1-2, with 8 bases that match TRBD1. Germline lookup yields CDR1 LNHDA and CDR2 SQIVND (reference sequence). The V gene end was trimmed by 5 bases and the J gene end by 1 base; junction bases not matched to a gene: 9. This CDR3 region has 16 residues. The CDR3 nucleotides are TGTGCCAGTAGTCAGACAGGGGCGACGAGTAACTATGGCTACACCTTC. Its protein product is CASSQTGATSNYGYTF.

The chain recombines TRBV6-1 with TRBJ2-7; TRBD1 matches 8 bases. The CDR3 contains 14 residues. V shed 6 bases and J 2 bases; nucleotides not matched to a gene: 6. Germline-derived CDR1 and CDR2 are MNHNS and SASEGT. This CDR3 is CASRRDRNPYEQYF. The CDR3 region has the DNA TGTGCCAGCAGGAGGGACAGGAACCCCTACGAGCAGTACTTC.

J is TRBJ2-3 and V is TRBV5-1; 8 bases fit TRBD1. Looked up from germline, CDR1 is SGHRS and CDR2 is YFSETQ. The CDR3 is made up of 14 amino acids. V lost 4 bases and J lost 3; bases outside the gene matches: 4. The CDR3 sequence is CASSPDRATDTQYF. CDR3 bases: TGCGCCAGCAGCCCGGACAGGGCAACAGATACGCAGTATTTT.

This clone is medium-sized by share. The chain recombines TRBV19 with TRBJ2-7; TRBD2 is a possible D gene (5 bases). Trimming shortened V by 5 bases and J by 5 bases, and 13 bases separated the two germline ends. The germline V gene has CDR1 LNHDA and CDR2 SQIVND (reference sequence). This CDR3 spans 13 amino acids. The CDR3 nucleotides read TGTGCCAGTAGTTACCGGAGAGGGAACGAGCAGTACTTC. Amino acids: CASSYRRGNEQYF.

This rearrangement joins TRBV6-6 to TRBJ2-7; D might be TRBD1 (6 bases). V lost 2 bases and J lost 4, with 9 bases in between. In germline, CDR1 is MNHNY, CDR2 SVGAGI (reference sequence). The CDR3 runs 13 residues. The CDR3 sequence is CASSYGTRYEQYF. In DNA form, the CDR3 reads TGTGCCAGCAGTTACGGGACACGTTACGAGCAGTACTTC.

This chain links TRBV6-5 with TRBJ2-2, with 7 bases that match TRBD2. The CDR3 has 13 amino acids. Germline values: CDR1 MNHEY, CDR2 SVGAGI. J was trimmed by 12 bases and V by 6 bases; bases with no gene match: 10. DNA for the CDR3: TGTGCCAGCAGCCTAGTCGCGGGAGTAAAGCTGTTTTTT. This translates into CASSLVAGVKLFF.

This clone was seen a handful of times. Relative to the germline gene, one junction end is altered; a read error may explain this. The CDR3, as DNA: TGTGCTAGCAGCGCGGACAGGGGAGGAAACAATGAGCAGTTCTTC. Its protein product is CASSADRGGNNEQFF. J is TRBJ2-1 and V is TRBV7-7; the match to TRBD1 covers 9 bases. Per the germline V gene, CDR1 is SSHAT and CDR2 is FNYEAQ (reference sequence). CDR3 size: 15 residues.

The gene calls are TRBV5-4 and TRBJ1-1; 7 bases map to TRBD1. V shed 4 bases, J shed 8 bases, and the junction held 14 bases outside the gene matches. Looked up from germline, CDR1 is SGHNT and CDR2 is YYREEE (reference sequence). The CDR3 extends over 15 amino acids. CDR3 protein: CASSLTRDRLPEAFF. The CDR3 bases are TGTGCCAGCAGCCTGACCCGGGACAGACTTCCGGAAGCTTTCTTT.

The chain couples TRBV7-2 to TRBJ1-3; D is uncertain. The germline V and J ends were trimmed by 5 bases and 1 base, with 12 bases remaining between them. CDR1 and CDR2 from the germline V gene are SGHTA and FQGNSA. The CDR3 has 15 amino acids. CDR3 amino acids: CASSEQLLSGNTIYF. Here the CDR3 DNA reads TGTGCCAGCAGCGAACAGCTACTTTCTGGAAACACCATATATTTT.

The chain couples TRBV10-3 to TRBJ1-3; D is possibly TRBD1 (5 bases). The germline V gene has CDR1 ENHRY and CDR2 SYGVKD. V was cut by 4 bases and J by 0 bases, with 13 bases left in between. This CDR3 has 16 residues. This CDR3 reads CAISVHRMNSGNTIYF. The CDR3 region has the DNA TGTGCCATCAGTGTGCACAGGATGAACTCTGGAAACACCATATATTTT.